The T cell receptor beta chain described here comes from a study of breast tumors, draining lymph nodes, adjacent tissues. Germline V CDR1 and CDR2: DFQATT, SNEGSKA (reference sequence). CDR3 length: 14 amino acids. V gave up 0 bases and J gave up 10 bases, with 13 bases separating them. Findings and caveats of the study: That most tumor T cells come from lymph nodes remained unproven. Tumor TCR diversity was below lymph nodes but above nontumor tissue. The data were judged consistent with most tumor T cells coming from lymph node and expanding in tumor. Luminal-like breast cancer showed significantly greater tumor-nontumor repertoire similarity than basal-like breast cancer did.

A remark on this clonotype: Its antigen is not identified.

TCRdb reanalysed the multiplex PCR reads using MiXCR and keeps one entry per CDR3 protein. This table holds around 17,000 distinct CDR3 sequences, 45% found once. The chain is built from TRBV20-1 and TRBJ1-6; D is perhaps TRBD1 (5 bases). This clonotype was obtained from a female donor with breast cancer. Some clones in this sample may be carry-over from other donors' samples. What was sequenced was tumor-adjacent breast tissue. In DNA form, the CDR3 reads TGCAGTGCTAGAGATATGGCAGGGCGATCACCCCTCCACTTT. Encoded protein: CSARDMAGRSPLHF.